The 32 T cell receptor beta chains reported below all come from one sample, sequenced in a study of CD8 T cells in ankylosing spondylitis. The study's findings and limits: The study identified a TCR beta motif of several highly homologous variants that appeared characteristic of ankylosing spondylitis blood.

TCRdb called the 5' RACE reads again in MiXCR, with one record for every CDR3 protein. The table includes about 500,000 distinct CDR3 sequences, approximately 5% detected once. These receptors have no known antigen. Sequenced: blood, either unsorted or a sorted T cell fraction (not recorded which). These receptors were collected from a male donor with ankylosing spondylitis.

This clonotype was picked up many times. The genes are TRBV5-1 and TRBJ2-1; 8 bases map to TRBD2. The CDR3 is 16 residues long. Germline CDR1 and CDR2: SGHRS and YFSETQ. The V segment lost 2 bases and the J segment 9 bases; nucleotides outside the gene matches: 13. CDR3 sequence reads: CASSLLAEGTTGEQFF. The CDR3 nucleotides are TGCGCCAGCAGCTTACTAGCGGAGGGGACTACAGGTGAGCAGTTCTTC.

At least ten counts were recorded for this clonotype. The rearrangement uses TRBV2 and TRBJ1-5; D is perhaps TRBD1 (5 bases). V shed 3 bases and J shed 6 bases, with 9 bases lying between them. Per the germline V gene, CDR1 is SNHLY and CDR2 is FYNNEI. The CDR3 is 13 amino acids. The CDR3 sequence: CASSDREGQPQHF. CDR3 bases: TGTGCCAGCAGTGACAGGGAAGGTCAGCCCCAGCATTTT.

This clonotype came up many times. The J gene is TRBJ2-1, the V gene TRBV11-2; 9 positions match TRBD2. In germline, CDR1 is SGHAT, CDR2 FQNNGV. This CDR3 contains 18 residues. The V segment lost 3 bases and the J segment 0 bases; nucleotides outside the gene matches: 9. CDR3 loop: CASSFGAGGVSSYNEQFF. In DNA, the CDR3 is TGTGCCAGCAGCTTCGGGGCGGGAGGGGTAAGCTCCTACAATGAGCAGTTCTTC.

This clonotype was counted at least ten times. The chain links TRBV29-1 to TRBJ1-2, with 9 bases aligning to TRBD1. The CDR3 is 14 amino acids. Germline CDR1 and CDR2: SQVTM and ANQGSEA. The J segment lost 7 bases and the V segment lost 6 bases, leaving 12 bases of the junction unmatched. The CDR3 is CSVVSGTGRVGYTF. For the CDR3, the DNA is TGCAGCGTCGTTAGCGGGACAGGGCGAGTTGGCTACACCTTC.

Many counts were recorded for this clonotype. The chain uses TRBV12-3 or TRBV12-4 and TRBJ1-3; a possible D gene is TRBD1 (5 bases). The ends were cut back, 6 bases at V and 0 bases at J, with 12 bases in the middle. The CDR3 is 15 residues long. CDR3 residues: CASSAAGPSGNTIYF. The CDR3 DNA reads as TGTGCCAGCAGCGCGGCGGGGCCCTCTGGAAACACCATATATTTT.

This clonotype was observed many times. The rearrangement links TRBV3-1 to TRBJ2-5; D is unclear. Trimming took 2 bases from V and 5 from J, leaving 9 bases between them. Germline values: CDR1 LGHDT, CDR2 YNNKEL (reference sequence). This CDR3 region has 13 residues. The CDR3 nucleotides are TGTGCCAGCAGCCAAAGGGCCGTGGAGACCCAGTACTTC. As protein: CASSQRAVETQYF.

This rearrangement joins TRBV5-1 to TRBJ2-7, with 9 nucleotides matching TRBD1. V lost 4 bases and J lost 2; bases outside the gene matches: 7. CDR3 length equals 15 residues. Looked up from germline, CDR1 is SGHRS and CDR2 is YFSETQ. The CDR3 DNA follows: TGCGCCAGCAGCAAGCCCGGGACAGGGACCTACGAGCAGTACTTC. This codes for CASSKPGTGTYEQYF.

This clonotype was detected many times. The gene calls are TRBV5-6 and TRBJ1-5; a possible D gene is TRBD1 (6 bases). The CDR3 runs to 13 residues. The germline CDR1 and CDR2 sequences are SGHDT and YYEEEE. V dropped 2 bases and J dropped 9 bases, with 12 bases sitting between them. CDR3: CASSFGGRGPQHF. The CDR3, as DNA: TGTGCCAGCAGCTTCGGGGGGCGCGGGCCCCAGCATTTT.

The chain couples TRBV6-5 to TRBJ2-7, with a weak D call TRBD1 (6 bases). The germline CDR1 and CDR2 sequences are MNHEY and SVGAGI. Trimming took 2 bases from V and 2 from J, leaving 19 bases between them. This CDR3 is 17 amino acids long. CDR3 sequence reads: CASSYTEPLDSTYEQYF. DNA of the CDR3: TGTGCCAGCAGTTACACCGAACCATTGGACAGTACCTACGAGCAGTACTTC.

This clonotype was counted only a few times. The V gene is TRBV20-1, the J gene TRBJ2-5; 10 nucleotides align to TRBD1. The germline gives CDR1 DFQATT, CDR2 SNEGSKA (reference sequence). V dropped 5 bases and J dropped 0; count of bases not matched to a gene: 9. There are 16 residues in the CDR3. The CDR3 sequence: CSAAGTGEVHQETQYF. CDR3 nucleotides: TGCAGTGCTGCCGGGACAGGGGAGGTTCACCAAGAGACCCAGTACTTC.

This clonotype was recorded at least ten times. This chain uses TRBV7-2 with TRBJ1-2; 10 nucleotides agree with TRBD1. This CDR3 has 14 amino acids. The germline V gene has CDR1 SGHTA and CDR2 FQGNSA. After removal of 6 bases from V and 5 bases from J, the junction contained 6 bases not matched to a gene. CDR3 nucleotide sequence: TGTGCCAGCAGAAGGGACAGGGGAGGATATGGCTACACCTTC. It specifies CASRRDRGGYGYTF.

The sample holds many counts of this clonotype. V gene TRBV27 combines with J gene TRBJ1-2; D perhaps matches TRBD1 (5 bases). Per the germline V gene, CDR1 is MNHEY and CDR2 is SMNVEV (reference sequence). The CDR3 spans 16 residues. Trimming pared 3 bases from V and 4 bases from J, leaving 18 bases between. The CDR3 protein is CASSFTSDKPVYGYTF. In nucleotides, the CDR3 is TGTGCCAGCAGTTTCACCTCGGACAAGCCCGTCTATGGCTACACCTTC.

This clonotype was detected many times. The rearrangement joins TRBV4-3 to TRBJ2-1, with D unclear. The V gene's germline CDR1 is LGHNA and CDR2 YSLEER. Trimming pared 2 bases from V and 16 bases from J, leaving 21 bases between. The CDR3 loop spans 14 amino acids. CDR3 sequence (DNA): TGCGCCAGCAGCCAAAATACCGGATGGCGATTGTACTTCTTC. As protein: CASSQNTGWRLYFF.

The chain joins TRBV12-3 or TRBV12-4 to TRBJ2-2; 7 nucleotides line up with TRBD2. This CDR3 has 17 amino acids. Losses at the gene ends were 5 bases for V and 3 bases for J; bases not matched to a gene: 12. The CDR3, as DNA: TGTGCCAGCAGTCCCCGGGGCGGGAGATTTGACACCGGGGAGCTGTTTTTT. It specifies CASSPRGGRFDTGELFF.

Ten or more counts support this clonotype. The V call is TRBV5-1, the J call TRBJ2-7; tentative D call: TRBD1 (6 bases). The CDR3 runs to 14 residues. V lost 4 bases and J lost 2, with 13 bases in between. Germline V gives CDR1 SGHRS, CDR2 YFSETQ. The CDR3: CASSADQGTYEQYF. The CDR3 nucleotides are TGCGCCAGCAGCGCGGACCAGGGGACCTACGAGCAGTACTTC. Together with reference TRBV5-1 and TRBJ2-7, the CDR3 gives the full variable domain: KAGVTQTPRYLIKTRGQQVTLSCSPISGHRSVSWYQQTPGQGLQFLFEYFSETQRNKGNFPGRFSGRQFSNSRSEMNVSTLELGDSALYLCASSADQGTYEQYFGPGTRLTVT.

This clonotype occurred many times. The gene calls are TRBV20-1 and TRBJ2-7; D ambiguous. V shed 5 bases and J shed 0 bases, with 11 bases lying between them. Germline V gene lookup returns CDR1 DFQATT and CDR2 SNEGSKA (reference sequence). The CDR3 extends over 13 amino acids. The CDR3 sequence is CSAPSFSSYEQYF. Here the CDR3 DNA reads TGCAGTGCTCCCAGTTTCAGCTCCTACGAGCAGTACTTC.

The table lists this clonotype with a few counts. This rearrangement joins TRBV28 to TRBJ2-3; 8 bases line up with TRBD2. The junction had 4 bases not matched to a gene; V was cut back by 6 bases and J by 5 bases. This CDR3 is built from 13 residues. The germline V gene has CDR1 MDHEN and CDR2 SYDVKM. CDR3 DNA: TGTGCCAGCAGCCGGGGGGGACTAGATACGCAGTATTTT. Amino acids: CASSRGGLDTQYF. Using reference TRBV28 and TRBJ2-3 for the parts outside the CDR3, the full variable domain is DVKVTQSSRYLVKRTGEKVFLECVQDMDHENMFWYRQDPGLGLRLIYFSYDVKMKEKGDIPEGYSVSREKKERFSLILESASTNQTSMYLCASSRGGLDTQYFGPGTRLTVL.

This clonotype was seen many times. The chain links TRBV4-3 to TRBJ2-7; the match to TRBD2 covers 10 bases. Germline trimming cut 1 base from V and 5 bases from J; bases unmatched to any gene: 8. CDR3 length: 16 residues. CDR1 and CDR2 (germline): LGHNA, YSLEER. CDR3 nucleotide sequence: TGCGCCAGCAGCCAAGTTTACCTAGCGGGAGACCACGAGCAGTACTTC. It yields the protein CASSQVYLAGDHEQYF.

This clonotype appeared many times. The chain employs TRBV20-1 and TRBJ1-5; TRBD1 is a possible D gene (6 bases). The CDR3 has 15 amino acids. Germline V gene data show CDR1 as DFQATT and CDR2 as SNEGSKA (reference sequence). V lost 0 bases, J lost 5 bases, and 14 bases lay in between. In nucleotides, the CDR3 is TGCAGTGCTAGAGATCTGCAGGGGCGGCATCAGCCCCAGCATTTT. This sequence encodes CSARDLQGRHQPQHF.

This clonotype has a count of ten or more. The chain joins TRBV6-2 or TRBV6-3 to TRBJ1-5; D uncertain. V was shortened by 2 bases and J by 5 bases, with 10 bases between the two germline ends. Germline CDR1 and CDR2: MNHEY and SVGEGT. This CDR3 is 14 amino acids long. The DNA for the CDR3 is TGTGCCAGCAGTTACCCGGAGACCTATCAGCCCCAGCATTTT. Its protein product is CASSYPETYQPQHF.

This clonotype was recorded at least ten times. The chain carries TRBV12-3 or TRBV12-4 and TRBJ2-7; the match to TRBD2 covers 8 bases. V shed 6 bases and J 0 bases; nucleotides not matched to a gene: 4. This CDR3 has 14 amino acids. This CDR3 is CASRIAGFSYEQYF. Written as DNA, the CDR3 is TGTGCCAGCAGAATAGCGGGGTTCTCCTACGAGCAGTACTTC.

This clonotype was found many times. The J gene is TRBJ2-5, the V gene TRBV5-1, with 10 bases identical to TRBD1. This CDR3 is built from 15 residues. The V gene end was trimmed by 2 bases and the J gene end by 0 bases; junction bases not matched to a gene: 1. The V gene's germline CDR1 is SGHRS and CDR2 YFSETQ. The CDR3 sequence is CASSFGTGDQETQYF. The CDR3 DNA is TGCGCCAGCAGCTTTGGGACAGGGGACCAAGAGACCCAGTACTTC. Variable domain in full (rest from reference TRBV5-1 and TRBJ2-5): KAGVTQTPRYLIKTRGQQVTLSCSPISGHRSVSWYQQTPGQGLQFLFEYFSETQRNKGNFPGRFSGRQFSNSRSEMNVSTLELGDSALYLCASSFGTGDQETQYFGPGTRLLVL.

This clonotype was counted at least ten times. The chain has TRBV12-5 and TRBJ2-3; no reliable D call. Trimming pared 7 bases from V and 2 bases from J, leaving 10 bases between. Germline lookup yields CDR1 LGHNT and CDR2 FRNRAP. The CDR3 is 13 amino acids. CDR3 loop: CASVFSDTDTQYF. CDR3 in DNA: TGTGCTAGTGTTTTCTCAGACACAGATACGCAGTATTTT. The full variable domain, its missing parts supplied by reference TRBV12-5 and TRBJ2-3, is DARVTQTPRHKVTEMGQEVTMRCQPILGHNTVFWYRQTMMQGLELLAYFRNRAPLDDSGMPKDRFSAEMPDATLATLKIQPSEPRDSAVYFCASVFSDTDTQYFGPGTRLTVL.

In its sample, this clonotype was seen many times. V is TRBV18 and J is TRBJ2-7; weak D call: TRBD2 (6 bases). V was trimmed by 0 bases and J by 4 bases, leaving 10 bases between them. This CDR3 is 14 amino acids long. CDR1 is KGHSH and CDR2 is LQKENI in the germline V gene. CDR3 in amino acids: CASSPPAGRYEQYF. CDR3 sequence (DNA): TGTGCCAGCTCACCACCCGCAGGGAGGTACGAGCAGTACTTC.

This clonotype was seen at least ten times. The rearrangement uses TRBV12-3 or TRBV12-4 and TRBJ2-3; D might be TRBD1 (6 bases). The V and J ends lost 2 bases and 5 bases respectively, with 14 bases between them. The CDR3 is 15 amino acids. CDR3 protein: CASSLMGAAGDTQYF. The CDR3 nucleotides read TGTGCCAGCAGTTTAATGGGGGCAGCCGGAGATACGCAGTATTTT.

This clonotype was seen ten or more times. The chain couples TRBV28 to TRBJ1-5, with TRBD1 identical over 7 bases. The germline V gene has CDR1 MDHEN and CDR2 SYDVKM. V shed 6 bases and J 3 bases; nucleotides not matched to a gene: 8. The CDR3 loop spans 15 amino acids. The CDR3: CASRHSGGDNQPQHF. The CDR3 DNA sequence: TGTGCCAGCAGGCACTCAGGGGGGGACAATCAGCCCCAGCATTTT.

This clonotype was recorded at least ten times. CDR3 amino acids: CASSFLGQRLETQYF. The CDR3 DNA reads TGCGCCAGCAGCTTCCTGGGACAGCGGTTGGAGACCCAGTACTTC. The rearrangement uses TRBV5-1 and TRBJ2-5, with 7 positions matching TRBD1. CDR1 and CDR2 from the germline V gene are SGHRS and YFSETQ. The CDR3 contains 15 residues. The V segment lost 2 bases and the J segment 5 bases; nucleotides outside the gene matches: 9.

This clonotype was counted ten times or more. The CDR3 spells CATTILGGQAEAFF. CDR3 nucleotide sequence: TGTGCCACCACCATACTGGGGGGGCAGGCTGAAGCTTTCTTT. The rearrangement uses TRBV15 and TRBJ1-1; possibly TRBD1 for D (6 bases). The germline CDR1 and CDR2 sequences are LNHNV and YYDKDF (reference sequence). Trimming left V 7 bases short and J 6 bases short, with 18 bases between. CDR3 length: 14 amino acids.

In its sample, this clonotype was seen many times. The chain joins TRBV6-1 to TRBJ2-7; 7 bases are shared with TRBD1. This CDR3 contains 14 residues. Germline CDR1 reads MNHNS; CDR2 reads SASEGT. The V and J ends lost 5 bases and 1 base, in that order; junction bases with no gene match: 5. The CDR3 sequence: CASSRQGKSYEQYF. The CDR3 DNA reads TGTGCCAGCAGTCGACAGGGAAAATCCTACGAGCAGTACTTC.

This clonotype was seen at least ten times. This rearrangement joins TRBV7-2 to TRBJ2-7; a weak D match, TRBD2 (5 bases). Germline loops: CDR1 SGHTA, CDR2 FQGNSA. V was trimmed by 4 bases and J by 3 bases, leaving 16 bases between them. This CDR3 spans 15 amino acids. The CDR3 DNA follows: TGTGCCAGCAGCTCTAGCCCTAACGCCAACTACGAGCAGTACTTC. Encoded protein: CASSSSPNANYEQYF.

This clonotype has a count of ten or more. V and J are TRBV7-2 and TRBJ2-7, with TRBD1 as a possible D gene (6 bases). CDR3 size: 13 residues. CDR1 SGHTA and CDR2 FQGNSA come from the germline V gene. The V end lost 6 bases, the J end lost 7 bases, and 16 bases lay between the germline ends. The CDR3 loop reads CASRPQGLEEQYF. As DNA, the CDR3 is TGTGCCAGCAGGCCACAGGGCCTGGAGGAGCAGTACTTC.

This clonotype came up many times. The chain links TRBV5-4 to TRBJ1-2; no reliable D call. With 0 bases removed from V and 1 base from J, the gap between germline ends came to 7 bases. The CDR3 runs to 14 residues. The germline V gene encodes CDR1 SGHNT and CDR2 YYREEE (reference sequence). The CDR3 here is CASSLERINYGYTF. CDR3 bases: TGTGCCAGCAGCTTGGAACGGATTAACTATGGCTACACCTTC.